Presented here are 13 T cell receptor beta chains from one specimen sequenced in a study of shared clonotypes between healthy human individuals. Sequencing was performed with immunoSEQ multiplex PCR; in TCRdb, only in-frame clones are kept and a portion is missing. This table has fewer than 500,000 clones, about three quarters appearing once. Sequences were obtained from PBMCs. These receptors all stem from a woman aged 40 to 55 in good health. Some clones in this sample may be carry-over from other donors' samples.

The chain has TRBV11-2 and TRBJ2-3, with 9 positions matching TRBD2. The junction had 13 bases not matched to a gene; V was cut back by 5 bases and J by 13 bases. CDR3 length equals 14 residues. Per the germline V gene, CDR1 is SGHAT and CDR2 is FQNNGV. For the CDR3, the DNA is TGTGCCAGCAGCCCAGGGACTAGCCCATCTCCGGAGTATTTT. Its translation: CASSPGTSPSPEYF.

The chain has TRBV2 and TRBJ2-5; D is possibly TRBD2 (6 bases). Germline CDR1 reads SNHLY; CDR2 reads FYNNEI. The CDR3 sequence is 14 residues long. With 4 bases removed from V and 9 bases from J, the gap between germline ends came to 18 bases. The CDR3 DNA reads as TGTGCCAGCAGTGTCTGGGGAATCGGGGAGGCCCAGTACTTC. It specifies CASSVWGIGEAQYF. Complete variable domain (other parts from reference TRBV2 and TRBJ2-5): EPEVTQTPSHQVTQMGQEVILRCVPISNHLYFYWYRQILGQKVEFLVSFYNNEISEKSEIFDDQFSVERPDGSNFTLKIRSTKLEDSAMYFCASSVWGIGEAQYFGPGTRLLVL.

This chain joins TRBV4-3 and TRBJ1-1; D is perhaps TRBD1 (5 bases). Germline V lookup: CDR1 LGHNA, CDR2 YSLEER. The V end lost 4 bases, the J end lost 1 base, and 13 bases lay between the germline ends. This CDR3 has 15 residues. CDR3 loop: CASSRQTGGNTEAFF. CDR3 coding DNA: TGCGCCAGCAGCCGCCAGACGGGGGGGAACACTGAAGCTTTCTTT.

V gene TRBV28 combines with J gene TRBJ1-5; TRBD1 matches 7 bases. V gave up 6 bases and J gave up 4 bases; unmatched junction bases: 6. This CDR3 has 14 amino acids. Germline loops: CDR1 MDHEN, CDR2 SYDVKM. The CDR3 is CASRPGQENQPQHF. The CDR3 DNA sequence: TGTGCCAGCAGGCCTGGACAGGAGAATCAGCCCCAGCATTTT.

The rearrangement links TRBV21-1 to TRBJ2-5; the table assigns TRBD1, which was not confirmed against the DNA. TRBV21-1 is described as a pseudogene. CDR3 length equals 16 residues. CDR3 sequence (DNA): TGTGCCAGCAGCAAAGTAGGGGGCCTACTCCAAGAGACCCAGTACTTC. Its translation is CASSKVGGLLQETQYF.

In nucleotides, the CDR3 is TGTGCCAGCAGGCGACAGGGTATTACCTACGAGCAGTACTTC. This translates into CASRRQGITYEQYF. This chain connects TRBV6-5 to TRBJ2-7, with 7 bases identical to TRBD1. From germline, CDR1 is MNHEY and CDR2 SVGAGI. The ends lost 6 bases at V and 2 bases at J; junction bases unmatched: 7. This CDR3 spans 14 amino acids.

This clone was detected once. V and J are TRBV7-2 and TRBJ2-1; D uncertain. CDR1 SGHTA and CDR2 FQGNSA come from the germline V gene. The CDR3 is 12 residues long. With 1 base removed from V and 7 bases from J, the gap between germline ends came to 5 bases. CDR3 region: CASSLVLNEQFF. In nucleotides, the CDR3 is TGTGCCAGCAGCTTAGTTTTGAATGAGCAGTTCTTC. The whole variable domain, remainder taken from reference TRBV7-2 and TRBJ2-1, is GAGVSQSPSNKVTEKGKDVELRCDPISGHTALYWYRQSLGQGLEFLIYFQGNSAPDKSGLPSDRFSAERTGGSVSTLTIQRTQQEDSAVYLCASSLVLNEQFFGPGTRLTVL.

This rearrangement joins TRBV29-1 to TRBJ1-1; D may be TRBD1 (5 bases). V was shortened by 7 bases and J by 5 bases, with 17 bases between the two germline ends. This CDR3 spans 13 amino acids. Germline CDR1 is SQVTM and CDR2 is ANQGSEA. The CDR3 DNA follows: TGCAGCGGTGGGAGGGGAAGTGGTACTGAAGCTTTCTTT. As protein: CSGGRGSGTEAFF.

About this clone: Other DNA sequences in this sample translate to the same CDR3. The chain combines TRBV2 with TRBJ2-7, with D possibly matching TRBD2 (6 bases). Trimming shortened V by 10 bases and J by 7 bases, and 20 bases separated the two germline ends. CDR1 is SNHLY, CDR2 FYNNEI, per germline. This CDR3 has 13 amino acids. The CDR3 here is CATRDSPGWEQYF. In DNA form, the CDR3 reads TGTGCCACCCGGGACTCCCCCGGATGGGAGCAGTACTTC.

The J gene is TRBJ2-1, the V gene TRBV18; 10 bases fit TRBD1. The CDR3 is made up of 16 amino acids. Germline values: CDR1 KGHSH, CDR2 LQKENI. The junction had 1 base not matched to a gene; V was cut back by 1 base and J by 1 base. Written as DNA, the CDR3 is TGTGCCAGCTCACCACGGACAGGGGGATCCTACAATGAGCAGTTCTTC. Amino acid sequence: CASSPRTGGSYNEQFF.

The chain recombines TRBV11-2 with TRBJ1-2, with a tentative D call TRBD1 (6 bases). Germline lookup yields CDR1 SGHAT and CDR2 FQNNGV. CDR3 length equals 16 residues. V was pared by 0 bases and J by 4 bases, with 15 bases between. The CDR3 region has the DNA TGTGCCAGCAGCTTAGATCGGGGGGGCGCGGGCTATGGCTACACCTTC. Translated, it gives CASSLDRGGAGYGYTF. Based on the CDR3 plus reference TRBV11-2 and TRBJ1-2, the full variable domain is EAGVAQSPRYKIIEKRQSVAFWCNPISGHATLYWYQQILGQGPKLLIQFQNNGVVDDSQLPKDRFSAERLKGVDSTLKIQPAKLEDSAVYLCASSLDRGGAGYGYTFGSGTRLTVV.

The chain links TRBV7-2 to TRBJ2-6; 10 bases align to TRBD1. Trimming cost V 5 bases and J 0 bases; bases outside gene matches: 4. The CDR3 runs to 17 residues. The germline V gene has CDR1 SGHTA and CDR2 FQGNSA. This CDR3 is CASSPRQGASGANVLTF. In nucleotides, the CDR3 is TGTGCCAGCAGCCCCCGACAGGGGGCCTCTGGGGCCAACGTCCTGACTTTC.

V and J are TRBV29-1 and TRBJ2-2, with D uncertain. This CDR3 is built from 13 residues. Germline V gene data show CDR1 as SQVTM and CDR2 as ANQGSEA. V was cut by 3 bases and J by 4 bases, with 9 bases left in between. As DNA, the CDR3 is TGCAGCGTTGACTCGACGAGCACCGGGGAGCTGTTTTTT. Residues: CSVDSTSTGELFF.